Shown below are 21 T cell receptor beta chains from a single sample sequenced in a study of blood T cell repertoires in COVID-19 (dated by TCRdb to about 2020). The library was built by means of the immunoSEQ multiplex PCR assay. TCRdb carries this immuneACCESS record with in-frame sequences only. Its versions omit some clonotypes, under half of them owing to an unresolved V gene in the studies checked, with the rest unexplained. The sample table holds some 200,000 clones, of which 88% were seen once. The top ten hold under 2% of the sample. Material: peripheral blood. The receptors come from a man in his 70s with acute or convalescent COVID-19.

The chain couples TRBV5-5 to TRBJ2-1; D not resolved. Germline CDR1 and CDR2: SGHKS and YYEKEE (reference sequence). V was pared by 2 bases and J by 9 bases, with 21 bases between. The CDR3 has 16 amino acids. CDR3 DNA: TGTGCCAGCAGCTTTCGCGGATCTGCACGTAGTTTTGAGCAGTTCTTC. This sequence encodes CASSFRGSARSFEQFF.

This chain joins TRBV9 and TRBJ1-3; TRBD1 might be the D (5 bases). Germline-derived CDR1 and CDR2 are SGDLS and YYNGEE. Deletions cut 0 bases from V and 0 bases from J, with 10 bases between. This CDR3 comprises 16 residues. CDR3 protein: CASSVAEGLSGNTIYF. Here the CDR3 DNA reads TGTGCCAGCAGCGTAGCAGAGGGACTCTCTGGAAACACCATATATTTT.

The chain combines TRBV28 with TRBJ2-1; 11 bases fit TRBD2. V was clipped by 6 bases and J by 9 bases; unmatched bases: 10. The CDR3 contains 15 residues. Germline values: CDR1 MDHEN, CDR2 SYDVKM. The CDR3 loop reads CASSLPLAGGGEQFF. The DNA for the CDR3 is TGTGCCAGCAGCCTCCCGCTAGCGGGAGGAGGTGAGCAGTTCTTC.

The V call is TRBV5-4, the J call TRBJ1-1, with 7 bases that match TRBD1. CDR1 SGHNT and CDR2 YYREEE come from the germline V gene (reference sequence). This CDR3 contains 14 residues. The V segment lost 3 bases and the J segment 4 bases; nucleotides outside the gene matches: 6. The CDR3 DNA sequence: TGTGCCAGCAGCTCGCGGACAGGTTCCACTGAAGCTTTCTTT. It is translated as CASSSRTGSTEAFF.

The V and J genes are TRBV5-1 and TRBJ1-1; D may be TRBD1 (6 bases). The CDR3 totals 15 residues. Trimming pared 4 bases from V and 2 bases from J, leaving 15 bases between. Germline CDR1 reads SGHRS; CDR2 reads YFSETQ. CDR3 region: CASSPYRVGNTEAFF. DNA of the CDR3: TGCGCCAGCAGCCCTTACAGGGTAGGCAACACTGAAGCTTTCTTT.

CDR3 DNA: TGCGCCAGCAGCGATAGCGGCTACGAGCAGTACTTC. As protein: CASSDSGYEQYF. The V gene is TRBV5-1, the J gene TRBJ2-7; D possibly corresponds to TRBD2 (6 bases). V lost 4 bases and J lost 3, with 8 bases in between. The CDR3 spans 12 residues. CDR1 is SGHRS, CDR2 YFSETQ, per germline.

This clone was picked up one time. The CDR3 sequence: CATSRGAAYYGYTF. DNA of the CDR3: TGTGCCACCAGCAGGGGGGCAGCTTACTATGGCTACACCTTC. The chain combines TRBV15 with TRBJ1-2, with D maybe TRBD1 (6 bases). Deletions cut 3 bases from V and 3 bases from J, with 11 bases between. The CDR3 totals 14 residues. The germline CDR1 and CDR2 sequences are LNHNV and YYDKDF (reference sequence).

This chain connects TRBV30 to TRBJ1-2; TRBD1 might be the D (6 bases). Trimming removed 6 bases from V and 10 bases from J, with 18 bases in between. This CDR3 has 12 amino acids. Germline assignment: CDR1 GTSNPN and CDR2 SVGIG (reference sequence). CDR3: CACRGTRHIYTF. CDR3 nucleotides: TGTGCCTGCCGAGGGACAAGGCATATCTACACCTTC.

The chain couples TRBV6-1 to TRBJ1-4; TRBD1 aligns across 8 bases. V gave up 2 bases and J gave up 5 bases; unmatched junction bases: 4. CDR1 MNHNS and CDR2 SASEGT come from the germline V gene. The CDR3 totals 15 residues. CDR3 bases: TGTGCCAGCAGTGAATCGTGGACAGGGAATGAAAAACTGTTTTTT. As protein: CASSESWTGNEKLFF.

The chain employs TRBV3-1 (or the pseudogene TRBV3-2) and TRBJ2-1, with 11 bases fitting TRBD2. This CDR3 contains 18 residues. Germline CDR1 and CDR2: LGHDT and YNNKEL (reference sequence). Trimming took 0 bases from V and 4 from J; bases not matched to a gene: 8. Written as DNA, the CDR3 is TGTGCCAGCAGCCAAGATGGACCGACTAGCGGGGTTTACAATGAGCAGTTCTTC. This encodes CASSQDGPTSGVYNEQFF.

The genes are TRBV7-3 and TRBJ2-3; TRBD2 matches 7 bases. The CDR3 has 13 residues. V lost 5 bases to trimming and J lost 9 bases; unmatched junction nucleotides: 8. Germline CDR1 and CDR2: SGHTA and FQGTGA. CDR3 in amino acids: CASSNWEGRTQYF. For the CDR3, the DNA is TGTGCCAGCAGCAACTGGGAGGGCCGGACGCAGTATTTT. The variable domain in full, with the rest retrieved from reference TRBV7-3 and TRBJ2-3, is GAGVSQTPSNKVTEKGKYVELRCDPISGHTALYWYRQSLGQGPEFLIYFQGTGAADDSGLPNDRFFAVRPEGSVSTLKIQRTERGDSAVYLCASSNWEGRTQYFGPGTRLTVL.

CDR3 amino acids: CATEGQLYGYTF. For the CDR3, the DNA is TGTGCCACCGAGGGACAGCTCTATGGCTACACCTTC. The J gene is TRBJ1-2, the V gene TRBV19; the match to TRBD1 covers 7 bases. This CDR3 contains 12 residues. CDR1 and CDR2 from the germline V gene are LNHDA and SQIVND (reference sequence). V shed 10 bases, J shed 4 bases, and the junction held 6 bases outside the gene matches.

V usage is TRBV3-1 (or the pseudogene TRBV3-2) and J usage is TRBJ2-2, with no clear D. Germline loops: CDR1 LGHDT, CDR2 YNNKEL (reference sequence). This CDR3 is built from 12 residues. V lost 1 base and J lost 5, with 2 bases in between. The chain's CDR3 is CASSQVTGELFF. CDR3 in DNA: TGTGCCAGCAGCCAAGTAACCGGGGAGCTGTTTTTT.

The rearrangement joins TRBV14 to TRBJ1-5; no definite D call. From germline, CDR1 is SGHDN and CDR2 FVKESK. The CDR3 totals 14 residues. Trimming pared 1 base from V and 0 bases from J, leaving 4 bases between. CDR3 DNA: TGTGCCAGCAGCCAAGCAAATAGCAATCAGCCCCAGCATTTT. Its protein product is CASSQANSNQPQHF.

The V gene is TRBV6-2 or TRBV6-3, the J gene TRBJ2-1; 7 positions match TRBD1. CDR1 MNHEY and CDR2 SVGEGT come from the germline V gene. The V and J ends lost 4 bases and 5 bases, in that order; junction bases with no gene match: 8. The CDR3 consists of 15 residues. The CDR3 coding sequence is TGTGCCAGCAGTTTGGGACAGATTAAGAACAATGAGCAGTTCTTC. As protein: CASSLGQIKNNEQFF.

In its sample, this clone was seen a few times. The V and J genes are TRBV5-1 and TRBJ2-2; D call uncertain. The CDR3 is 14 amino acids. The germline V and J ends were trimmed by 3 bases and 3 bases, with 9 bases remaining between them. Germline CDR1 is SGHRS and CDR2 is YFSETQ. This CDR3 reads CASSSAQYTGELFF. In nucleotides, the CDR3 is TGCGCCAGCAGCTCTGCACAGTACACCGGGGAGCTGTTTTTT.

The V and J genes are TRBV15 and TRBJ2-5, with 8 nucleotides matching TRBD1. CDR3 length: 14 amino acids. Unmatched junction bases numbered 2, after V lost 1 base and J lost 4 bases. Germline values: CDR1 LNHNV, CDR2 YYDKDF (reference sequence). This CDR3 reads CATSRARGLETQYF. DNA of the CDR3: TGTGCCACCAGCAGAGCCAGGGGGCTAGAGACCCAGTACTTC.

In DNA form, the CDR3 reads TGTGCCAGCAGTTCCCCGGCTAGCGGAAACACCGGGGAGCTGTTTTTT. Amino acids: CASSSPASGNTGELFF. V is TRBV28 and J is TRBJ2-2; 7 positions match TRBD2. This CDR3 is built from 16 residues. V trimming: 4 bases; J trimming: 2 bases; junction bases outside the gene matches: 7. Germline CDR1 is MDHEN and CDR2 is SYDVKM.

The chain carries TRBV7-9 and TRBJ2-7; TRBD1 is a possible D gene (5 bases). CDR1 SEHNR and CDR2 FQNEAQ come from the germline V gene (reference sequence). This CDR3 has 14 residues. The V end lost 5 bases, the J end lost 3 bases, and 14 bases lay between the germline ends. CDR3 DNA sequence: TGTGCCAGCAGCATAACAGGTAGCAACTACGAGCAGTACTTC. This encodes CASSITGSNYEQYF.

This clone was observed a single time. The chain carries TRBV4-1 and TRBJ2-7, with TRBD2 as a possible D gene (6 bases). The germline V gene encodes CDR1 MGHRA and CDR2 YSYEKL. This CDR3 spans 16 amino acids. V was pared by 0 bases and J by 3 bases, with 15 bases between. The CDR3 DNA is TGCGCCAGCAGCCAAGATGGGGGAGGTCGCATCTACGAGCAGTACTTC. Translating gives CASSQDGGGRIYEQYF.

For the CDR3, the DNA is TGCGCCAGCAGCTTGGTAGGCCAGGTTGGGTACAATGAGCAGTTCTTC. It codes for CASSLVGQVGYNEQFF. The chain combines TRBV5-1 with TRBJ2-1; D ambiguous. The CDR3 runs to 16 residues. Germline V CDR1 and CDR2: SGHRS, YFSETQ. Deletions cut 0 bases from V and 4 bases from J, with 14 bases between.